The rows below give T cell receptor beta chains drawn from one sample of a study of Tregs in tolerant kidney transplant recipients. Libraries were prepared by immunoSEQ multiplex PCR; TCRdb keeps only in-frame clonotypes and omits some of them. Here the sample spans about 64,000 clones, approximately 98% being singletons. This specimen was Tregs from blood, taken before the transplant. The receptors were gathered from a human donor who received a combined kidney and bone marrow transplant. Each CDR3 is given with its conserved first and last residue. A D gene is named only where the DNA matches it firmly. The size field is filled for only some rows; it gives once, few, many or a size class.

abundance: .
d_gene: .
v_gene: TRBV2
j_gene: TRBJ2-2
CDR3aa: CASSDRGVTGELFF
CDR3nt: TGTGCCAGCAGTGACAGGGGAGTCACCGGGGAGCTGTTTTTT

abundance: .
d_gene: TRBD1
v_gene: TRBV7-2
j_gene: TRBJ1-2
CDR3aa: CASSLVRTGGYGYTF
CDR3nt: TGTGCCAGCAGCTTAGTTAGGACAGGGGGCTATGGCTACACCTTC

abundance: .
d_gene: .
v_gene: TRBV7-2
j_gene: TRBJ2-5
CDR3aa: CASSSGLQETQYF
CDR3nt: TGTGCCAGCAGCTCCGGACTACAAGAGACCCAGTACTTC

abundance: .
d_gene: TRBD2
v_gene: TRBV6-1
j_gene: TRBJ2-7
CDR3aa: CASSGRTRHEQYF
CDR3nt: TGTGCCAGCAGTGGGAGGACTAGGCACGAGCAGTACTTC

abundance: once
d_gene: TRBD2
v_gene: TRBV5-1
j_gene: TRBJ2-1
CDR3aa: CASSLSGGTGNEQFF
CDR3nt: TGCGCCAGCAGCTTAAGCGGGGGGACTGGGAATGAGCAGTTCTTC

abundance: .
d_gene: TRBD2
v_gene: TRBV19
j_gene: TRBJ2-1
CDR3aa: CASRPPGTSGRKRLFF
CDR3nt: TGTGCCAGTAGACCCCCCGGGACTAGCGGGAGGAAGAGGCTGTTCTTC

abundance: .
d_gene: .
v_gene: TRBV5-1
j_gene: TRBJ1-3
CDR3aa: CASSEWITGFSGNTIYF
CDR3nt: TGCGCCAGCAGCGAATGGATCACAGGGTTTTCTGGAAACACCATATATTTT

abundance: .
d_gene: .
v_gene: TRBV7-8
j_gene: TRBJ2-5
CDR3aa: CASSLSGPGVVKTQYF
CDR3nt: TGTGCCAGCAGCTTAAGTGGCCCAGGGGTTGTAAAGACCCAGTACTTC

abundance: .
d_gene: .
v_gene: TRBV2
j_gene: TRBJ1-2
CDR3aa: CASSTGFYGYTF
CDR3nt: TGTGCCAGCAGTACGGGTTTCTATGGCTACACCTTC

abundance: .
d_gene: TRBD1
v_gene: TRBV4-2
j_gene: TRBJ1-5
CDR3aa: CASSQGQGWGQPQHF
CDR3nt: TGTGCCAGCAGCCAAGGACAGGGATGGGGTCAGCCCCAGCATTTT

abundance: .
d_gene: TRBD1
v_gene: TRBV4-2
j_gene: TRBJ1-1
CDR3aa: CASSHGGGQGAAAFF
CDR3nt: TGTGCCAGCAGCCATGGGGGAGGACAGGGAGCAGCAGCTTTCTTT

abundance: .
d_gene: TRBD2
v_gene: TRBV6-6
j_gene: TRBJ2-7
CDR3aa: CASSSLTWTSGTLSF
CDR3nt: TGTGCCAGCAGTTCTCTCACTTGGACTAGCGGGACCTTAAGCTTC

abundance: .
d_gene: .
v_gene: TRBV6-4
j_gene: TRBJ2-7
CDR3aa: CASSLYEQYF
CDR3nt: TGTGCCAGCAGTTTATACGAGCAGTACTTC

abundance: .
d_gene: TRBD2
v_gene: TRBV5-5
j_gene: TRBJ2-1
CDR3aa: CASSLFLLAGSYNEQFF
CDR3nt: TGTGCCAGCAGCTTGTTTCTCCTAGCGGGCTCCTACAATGAGCAGTTCTTC

abundance: .
d_gene: .
v_gene: TRBV15
j_gene: TRBJ1-4
CDR3aa: CATSRDLMGWATNEKLFF
CDR3nt: TGTGCCACCAGCAGAGATCTCATGGGCTGGGCAACTAATGAAAAACTGTTTTTT

abundance: few
d_gene: .
v_gene: TRBV10-3
j_gene: TRBJ2-4
CDR3aa: CATLDSKNIQYF
CDR3nt: TGTGCCACGCTGGACAGCAAAAACATTCAGTACTTC

abundance: .
d_gene: .
v_gene: TRBV5-4
j_gene: TRBJ2-5
CDR3aa: CASSPHSSPGETQYF
CDR3nt: TGTGCCAGCAGCCCCCATAGCTCTCCGGGAGAGACCCAGTACTTC

abundance: .
d_gene: .
v_gene: TRBV29-1
j_gene: TRBJ2-7
CDR3aa: CSVAGGLTYEQYF
CDR3nt: TGCAGCGTTGCCGGAGGGCTTACTTACGAGCAGTACTTC

abundance: .
d_gene: .
v_gene: TRBV6-6
j_gene: TRBJ2-7
CDR3aa: CASSYSPGLEQYF
CDR3nt: TGTGCCAGCAGTTACTCCCCAGGATTGGAGCAGTACTTC

abundance: .
d_gene: TRBD1
v_gene: TRBV30
j_gene: TRBJ1-6
CDR3aa: CAWSVPWAGGWNSPLHF
CDR3nt: TGTGCCTGGAGTGTACCGTGGGCAGGGGGCTGGAATTCACCCCTCCACTTT

abundance: few
d_gene: .
v_gene: TRBV6-1
j_gene: TRBJ2-1
CDR3aa: CASSGSLNENEQFF
CDR3nt: TGTGCCAGCAGTGGGTCTCTGAACGAGAATGAGCAGTTCTTC

abundance: .
d_gene: .
v_gene: TRBV27
j_gene: TRBJ1-5
CDR3aa: CASSLYGGYNQPQHF
CDR3nt: TGTGCCAGCAGTTTATACGGGGGTTACAATCAGCCCCAGCATTTT

abundance: .
d_gene: TRBD2
v_gene: TRBV7-9
j_gene: TRBJ2-5
CDR3aa: CASSSMTSGYQETQYF
CDR3nt: TGTGCCAGCAGCTCGATGACTAGCGGGTACCAAGAGACCCAGTACTTC

abundance: .
d_gene: TRBD1
v_gene: TRBV6-5
j_gene: TRBJ2-7
CDR3aa: CASTSGGNYEQYF
CDR3nt: TGTGCCAGCACCTCAGGGGGAAATTACGAGCAGTACTTC

abundance: .
d_gene: .
v_gene: TRBV7-9
j_gene: TRBJ2-7
CDR3aa: CASSLDRAVQYF
CDR3nt: TGTGCCAGCAGCTTAGACCGAGCGGTGCAGTACTTC

abundance: once
d_gene: TRBD2
v_gene: TRBV30
j_gene: TRBJ2-1
CDR3aa: CAWSVRLAGPAEQFF
CDR3nt: TGTGCCTGGAGTGTAAGACTAGCGGGACCTGCTGAGCAGTTCTTC

abundance: .
d_gene: .
v_gene: TRBV5-5
j_gene: TRBJ1-2
CDR3aa: CASSPHPQRGYTF
CDR3nt: TGTGCCAGCAGCCCCCACCCTCAACGGGGCTACACCTTC

abundance: .
d_gene: TRBD1
v_gene: TRBV6-9
j_gene: TRBJ1-1
CDR3aa: CASSQGGRNTEAFF
CDR3nt: TGTGCCAGCAGCCAAGGGGGCAGGAACACTGAAGCTTTCTTT

abundance: .
d_gene: .
v_gene: TRBV5-4
j_gene: TRBJ1-2
CDR3aa: CASSFFLVGLSYGYTF
CDR3nt: TGTGCCAGCAGCTTTTTCCTCGTGGGGCTTAGCTATGGCTACACCTTC

abundance: .
d_gene: TRBD2
v_gene: TRBV28
j_gene: TRBJ2-5
CDR3aa: CASSRSGGLETQYF
CDR3nt: TGTGCCAGCAGCCGTAGCGGGGGATTGGAGACCCAGTACTTC

abundance: .
d_gene: TRBD2
v_gene: TRBV11-2
j_gene: TRBJ2-7
CDR3aa: CASSAPKGLAGGRNEQYF
CDR3nt: TGTGCCAGCAGCGCGCCCAAGGGCCTAGCGGGGGGGCGCAACGAGCAGTACTTC

abundance: .
d_gene: .
v_gene: TRBV11-3
j_gene: TRBJ2-7
CDR3aa: CASSWGRPQAEQYF
CDR3nt: TGTGCCAGCAGCTGGGGGAGGCCACAGGCCGAGCAGTACTTC

abundance: .
d_gene: .
v_gene: TRBV4-1
j_gene: TRBJ1-1
CDR3aa: CASSLQGGPTEAFF
CDR3nt: TGCGCCAGCAGCCTCCAGGGAGGGCCAACTGAAGCTTTCTTT

abundance: many
d_gene: .
v_gene: TRBV9
j_gene: TRBJ2-5
CDR3aa: CASSVRGQETQYF
CDR3nt: TGTGCCAGCAGCGTTCGGGGGCAAGAGACCCAGTACTTC

abundance: .
d_gene: .
v_gene: TRBV6-5
j_gene: TRBJ1-1
CDR3aa: CASSTRGRTEAFF
CDR3nt: TGTGCCAGCAGTACAAGGGGAAGGACTGAAGCTTTCTTT

abundance: .
d_gene: TRBD2
v_gene: TRBV29-1
j_gene: TRBJ2-6
CDR3aa: CSVAGTSGSGANVLTF
CDR3nt: TGCAGCGTCGCCGGGACTAGCGGGTCTGGGGCCAACGTCCTGACTTTC

abundance: .
d_gene: TRBD1
v_gene: TRBV2
j_gene: TRBJ2-1
CDR3aa: CASSESDRAYNEQFF
CDR3nt: TGTGCCAGCAGTGAGAGTGACAGGGCATACAATGAGCAGTTCTTC

abundance: .
d_gene: .
v_gene: TRBV18
j_gene: TRBJ2-6
CDR3aa: CASSPSLFTGANVLTF
CDR3nt: TGTGCCAGCTCACCGTCACTCTTCACTGGGGCCAACGTCCTGACTTTC

abundance: .
d_gene: .
v_gene: TRBV6-5
j_gene: TRBJ1-2
CDR3aa: CASSWAGNYGYTF
CDR3nt: TGTGCCAGCAGTTGGGCAGGGAACTATGGCTACACCTTC

abundance: .
d_gene: TRBD2
v_gene: TRBV5-1
j_gene: TRBJ2-7
CDR3aa: CASSSSGTSLLSYEQYF
CDR3nt: TGCGCCAGCAGCTCGTCCGGGACTAGCTTACTCTCCTACGAGCAGTACTTC

abundance: .
d_gene: TRBD2
v_gene: TRBV2
j_gene: TRBJ2-7
CDR3aa: CASLRLAGVKEQYF
CDR3nt: TGTGCCAGCTTACGGCTAGCGGGAGTGAAAGAGCAGTACTTC

abundance: .
d_gene: TRBD1
v_gene: TRBV6-5
j_gene: TRBJ2-7
CDR3aa: CATRDRETYEQYF
CDR3nt: TGTGCCACCCGGGACAGGGAAACCTACGAGCAGTACTTC

abundance: .
d_gene: TRBD1
v_gene: TRBV28
j_gene: TRBJ1-1
CDR3aa: CASSQLSQGANTEAFF
CDR3nt: TGTGCCAGCAGTCAATTAAGTCAGGGGGCGAACACTGAAGCTTTCTTT

abundance: .
d_gene: TRBD2
v_gene: TRBV4-3
j_gene: TRBJ2-3
CDR3aa: CASSQEWRGGIDTQYF
CDR3nt: TGCGCCAGCAGCCAAGAATGGCGGGGGGGCATTGATACGCAGTATTTT

abundance: .
d_gene: .
v_gene: TRBV10-2
j_gene: TRBJ1-1
CDR3aa: CASSMFRGGTEAFF
CDR3nt: TGCGCCAGCAGTATGTTTAGGGGCGGCACTGAAGCTTTCTTT

abundance: .
d_gene: .
v_gene: TRBV5-6
j_gene: TRBJ2-1
CDR3aa: CASSLVGGIEQFF
CDR3nt: TGTGCCAGCAGCTTGGTCGGGGGAATTGAGCAGTTCTTC

abundance: .
d_gene: .
v_gene: TRBV10-3
j_gene: TRBJ1-1
CDR3aa: CAISESEMNTEAFF
CDR3nt: TGTGCCATCAGTGAGTCCGAGATGAACACTGAAGCTTTCTTT

abundance: .
d_gene: TRBD1
v_gene: TRBV7-9
j_gene: TRBJ2-1
CDR3aa: CASSPGQGGYNEQFF
CDR3nt: TGTGCCAGCAGCCCCGGACAGGGGGGCTACAATGAGCAGTTCTTC

abundance: .
d_gene: .
v_gene: TRBV7-2
j_gene: TRBJ2-3
CDR3aa: CASSLASGLDTQYF
CDR3nt: TGTGCCAGCAGCTTAGCTAGCGGCCTGGATACGCAGTATTTT

abundance: .
d_gene: .
v_gene: TRBV6-5
j_gene: TRBJ2-5
CDR3aa: CASSYQGTSGAQYF
CDR3nt: TGTGCCAGCAGTTACCAGGGGACCTCAGGGGCCCAGTACTTC

abundance: .
d_gene: TRBD2
v_gene: TRBV7-2
j_gene: TRBJ2-1
CDR3aa: CASSSSGTSGRNEQFF
CDR3nt: TGTGCCAGCAGCTCCTCCGGGACTAGCGGGAGAAATGAGCAGTTCTTC

abundance: .
d_gene: .
v_gene: TRBV7-2
j_gene: TRBJ1-3
CDR3aa: CASSLIGGAGNTIYF
CDR3nt: TGTGCCAGCAGCCTAATAGGGGGTGCTGGAAACACCATATATTTT

abundance: .
d_gene: .
v_gene: TRBV6-6
j_gene: TRBJ1-2
CDR3aa: CASTPRVGESGYTF
CDR3nt: TGTGCCAGCACTCCCCGGGTCGGAGAGTCAGGCTACACCTTC

abundance: .
d_gene: .
v_gene: TRBV11-3
j_gene: TRBJ2-7
CDR3aa: CASSLEKGTSTYEQYF
CDR3nt: TGTGCCAGCAGCTTGGAAAAGGGGACTTCTACCTACGAGCAGTACTTC

abundance: .
d_gene: TRBD1
v_gene: TRBV2
j_gene: TRBJ2-5
CDR3aa: CASREDRGRETQYF
CDR3nt: TGTGCCAGCAGGGAAGACAGGGGGCGGGAGACCCAGTACTTC

abundance: .
d_gene: TRBD1
v_gene: TRBV4-3
j_gene: TRBJ1-4
CDR3aa: CASSQGLRQGGEKLFF
CDR3nt: TGCGCCAGCAGCCAAGGTTTGAGACAGGGGGGAGAAAAACTGTTTTTT

abundance: .
d_gene: TRBD2
v_gene: TRBV18
j_gene: TRBJ2-1
CDR3aa: CASSPSGGPYNEQFF
CDR3nt: TGTGCCAGCTCACCCAGCGGGGGCCCGTACAATGAGCAGTTCTTC